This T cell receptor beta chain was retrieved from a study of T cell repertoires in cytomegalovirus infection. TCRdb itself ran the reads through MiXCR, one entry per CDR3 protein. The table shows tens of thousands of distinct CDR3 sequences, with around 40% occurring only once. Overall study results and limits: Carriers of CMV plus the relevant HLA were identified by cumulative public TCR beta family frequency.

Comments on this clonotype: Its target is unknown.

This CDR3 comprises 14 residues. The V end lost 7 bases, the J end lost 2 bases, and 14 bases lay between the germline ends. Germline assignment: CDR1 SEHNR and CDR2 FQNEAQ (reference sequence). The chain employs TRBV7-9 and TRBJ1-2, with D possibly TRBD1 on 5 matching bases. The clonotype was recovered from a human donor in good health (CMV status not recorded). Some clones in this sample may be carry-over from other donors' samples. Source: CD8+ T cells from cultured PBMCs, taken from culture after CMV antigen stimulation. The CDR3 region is CASTLRGLNYGYTF. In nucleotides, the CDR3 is TGTGCCAGCACCCTAAGGGGCCTCAACTATGGCTACACCTTC.